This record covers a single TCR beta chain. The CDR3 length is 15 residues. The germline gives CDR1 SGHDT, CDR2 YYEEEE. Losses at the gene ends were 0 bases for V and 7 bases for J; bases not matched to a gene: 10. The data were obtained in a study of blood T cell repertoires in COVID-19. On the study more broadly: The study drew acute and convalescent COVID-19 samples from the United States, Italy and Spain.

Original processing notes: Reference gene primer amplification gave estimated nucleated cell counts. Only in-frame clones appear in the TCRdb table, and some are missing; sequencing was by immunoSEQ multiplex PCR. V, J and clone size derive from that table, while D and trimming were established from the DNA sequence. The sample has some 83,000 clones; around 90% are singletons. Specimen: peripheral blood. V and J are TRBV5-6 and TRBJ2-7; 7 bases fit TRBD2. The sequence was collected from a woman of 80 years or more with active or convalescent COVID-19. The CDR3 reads CASSLGPGSGGEQYF. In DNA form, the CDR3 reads TGTGCCAGCAGCTTGGGTCCGGGGTCCGGGGGGGAGCAGTACTTC.